The clone carrying this TCR beta chain was counted only a few times. Its antigen is currently unknown. TCRdb reanalysed the RT-PCR reads using MiXCR and keeps one entry per CDR3 protein. The data contain 600,000 to 700,000 distinct CDR3 sequences, approximately 15% of them seen just once; the ten biggest clones take up around 7.6%. Germline V gene data show CDR1 as SGHTA and CDR2 as FQGTGA. The CDR3 sequence is 13 residues long. V was shortened by 5 bases and J by 5 bases, with 12 bases between the two germline ends. This entry belongs to a study of response to subunit inactivated influenza vaccine. Study findings and constraints: New T cells are recruited in small numbers by each seasonal influenza vaccination, according to the authors' suggestion.

The chain links TRBV7-3 to TRBJ1-1; TRBD1 is a possible D gene (5 bases). Sequences were derived from PBMCs from blood, sampled 14 to 15 days before vaccination. The source of this sequence is a man aged 45 to 65 who received an inactivated influenza vaccine. CDR3 nucleotides: TGTGCCAGCAGCCGGGACCAGACGACTGAAGCTTTCTTT. Protein: CASSRDQTTEAFF.